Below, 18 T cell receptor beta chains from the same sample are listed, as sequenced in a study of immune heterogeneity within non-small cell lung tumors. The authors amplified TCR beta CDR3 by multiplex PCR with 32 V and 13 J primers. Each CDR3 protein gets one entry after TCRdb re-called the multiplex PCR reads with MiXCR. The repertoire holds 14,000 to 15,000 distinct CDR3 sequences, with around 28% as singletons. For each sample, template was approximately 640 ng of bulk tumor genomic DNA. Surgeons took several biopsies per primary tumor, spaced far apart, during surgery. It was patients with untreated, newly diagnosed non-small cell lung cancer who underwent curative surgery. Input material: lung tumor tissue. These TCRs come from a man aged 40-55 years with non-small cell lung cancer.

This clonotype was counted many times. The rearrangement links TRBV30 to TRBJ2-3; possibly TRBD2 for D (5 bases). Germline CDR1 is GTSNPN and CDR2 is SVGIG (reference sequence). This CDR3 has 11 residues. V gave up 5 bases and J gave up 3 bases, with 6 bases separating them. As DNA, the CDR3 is TGTGCCTGGGGGGAGACAGATACGCAGTATTTT. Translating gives CAWGETDTQYF.

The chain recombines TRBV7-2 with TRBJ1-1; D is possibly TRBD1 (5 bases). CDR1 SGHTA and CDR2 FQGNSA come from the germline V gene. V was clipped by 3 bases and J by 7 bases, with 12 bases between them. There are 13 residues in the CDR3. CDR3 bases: TGTGCCAGCAGCTTCTTCAGGGAGGGTGAAGCTTTCTTT. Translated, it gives CASSFFREGEAFF. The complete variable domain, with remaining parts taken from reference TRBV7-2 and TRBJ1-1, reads GAGVSQSPSNKVTEKGKDVELRCDPISGHTALYWYRQSLGQGLEFLIYFQGNSAPDKSGLPSDRFSAERTGGSVSTLTIQRTQQEDSAVYLCASSFFREGEAFFGQGTRLTVV.

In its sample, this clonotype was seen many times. CDR3 DNA sequence: TGTGCCAGCAGCCCAGATGGGGGTCGACTCGAGCAGTACTTC. It specifies CASSPDGGRLEQYF. The V and J genes are TRBV11-3 and TRBJ2-7; either TRBD1 or TRBD2 may fit D (5 bases each). The ends were cut back, 5 bases at V and 6 bases at J, with 17 bases in the middle. The CDR3 consists of 14 residues. Germline assignment: CDR1 SGHNT and CDR2 YENEEA.

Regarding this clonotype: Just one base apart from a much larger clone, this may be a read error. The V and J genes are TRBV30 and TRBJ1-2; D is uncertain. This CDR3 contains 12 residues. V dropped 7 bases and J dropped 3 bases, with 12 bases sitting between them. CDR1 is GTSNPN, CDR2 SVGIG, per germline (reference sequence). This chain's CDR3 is CALVSRYYGYTF. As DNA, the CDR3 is TGTGCCTTGGTGAGCCGATACTATGGCTACACCTTC.

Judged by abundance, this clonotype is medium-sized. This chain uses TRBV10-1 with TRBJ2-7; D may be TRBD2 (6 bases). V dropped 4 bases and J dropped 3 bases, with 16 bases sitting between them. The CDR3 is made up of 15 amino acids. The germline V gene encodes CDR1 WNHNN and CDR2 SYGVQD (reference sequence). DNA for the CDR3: TGCGCCAGCAGTGTTTTGGCGGCGGGACGCTACGAGCAGTACTTC. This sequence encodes CASSVLAAGRYEQYF.

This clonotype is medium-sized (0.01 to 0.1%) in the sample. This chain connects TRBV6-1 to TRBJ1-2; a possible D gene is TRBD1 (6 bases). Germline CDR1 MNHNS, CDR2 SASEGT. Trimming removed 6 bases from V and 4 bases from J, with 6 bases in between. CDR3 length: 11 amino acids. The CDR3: CASRGAYGYTF. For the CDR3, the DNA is TGTGCCAGCAGGGGGGCCTATGGCTACACCTTC.

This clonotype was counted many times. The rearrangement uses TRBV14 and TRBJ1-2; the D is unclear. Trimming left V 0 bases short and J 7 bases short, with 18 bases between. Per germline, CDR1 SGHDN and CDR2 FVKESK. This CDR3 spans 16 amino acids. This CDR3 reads CASSQDAVPGPSGYTF. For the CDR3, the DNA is TGTGCCAGCAGCCAAGATGCGGTCCCTGGGCCCTCTGGCTACACCTTC.

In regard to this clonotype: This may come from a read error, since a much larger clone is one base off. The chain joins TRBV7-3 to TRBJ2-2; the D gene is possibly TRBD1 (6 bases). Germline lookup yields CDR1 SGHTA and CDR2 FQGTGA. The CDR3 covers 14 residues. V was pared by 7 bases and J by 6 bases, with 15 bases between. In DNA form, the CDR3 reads TGTGCCAGCATCCCCACAGGGTCGGCCGGGGAGCTGTTTTTT. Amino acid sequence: CASIPTGSAGELFF. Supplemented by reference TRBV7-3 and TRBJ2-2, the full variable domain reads GAGVSQTPSNKVTEKGKYVELRCDPISGHTALYWYRQSLGQGPEFLIYFQGTGAADDSGLPNDRFFAVRPEGSVSTLKIQRTERGDSAVYLCASIPTGSAGELFFGEGSRLTVL.

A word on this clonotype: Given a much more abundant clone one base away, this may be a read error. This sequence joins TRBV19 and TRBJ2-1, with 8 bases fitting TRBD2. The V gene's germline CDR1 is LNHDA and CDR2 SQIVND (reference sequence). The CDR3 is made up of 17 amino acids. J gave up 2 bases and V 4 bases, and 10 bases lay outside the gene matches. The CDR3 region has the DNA TGTGCCAGTAGTACTACCAGCGGGAGCATTACCTACAATGAGCAGTTCTTC. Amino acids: CASSTTSGSITYNEQFF. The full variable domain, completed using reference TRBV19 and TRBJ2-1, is DGGITQSPKYLFRKEGQNVTLSCEQNLNHDAMYWYRQDPGQGLRLIYYSQIVNDFQKGDIAEGYSVSREKKESFPLTVTSAQKNPTAFYLCASSTTSGSITYNEQFFGPGTRLTVL.

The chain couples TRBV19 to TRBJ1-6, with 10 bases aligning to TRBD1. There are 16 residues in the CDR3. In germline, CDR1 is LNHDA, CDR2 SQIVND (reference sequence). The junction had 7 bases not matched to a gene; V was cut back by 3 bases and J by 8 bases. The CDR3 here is CASSMGSGTGDSPLHF. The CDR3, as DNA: TGTGCCAGTAGTATGGGCTCCGGGACAGGGGATTCACCCCTCCACTTT.

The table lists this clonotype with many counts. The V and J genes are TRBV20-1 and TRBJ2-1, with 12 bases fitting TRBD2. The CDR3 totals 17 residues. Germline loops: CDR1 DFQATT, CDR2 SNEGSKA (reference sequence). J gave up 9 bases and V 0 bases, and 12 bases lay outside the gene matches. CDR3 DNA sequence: TGCAGTGCTAGAGATAGGCTAGCGGGAGGGTCTGTGGTTGAGCAGTTCTTC. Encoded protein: CSARDRLAGGSVVEQFF.

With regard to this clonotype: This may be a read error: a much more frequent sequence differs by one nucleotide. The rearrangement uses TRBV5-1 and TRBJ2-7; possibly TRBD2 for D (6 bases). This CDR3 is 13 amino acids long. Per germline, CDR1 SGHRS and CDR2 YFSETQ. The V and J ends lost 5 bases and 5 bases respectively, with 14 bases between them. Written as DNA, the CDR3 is TGCGCCAGCAGGCGCGGGGAAGTCGACGAGCAGTACTTC. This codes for CASRRGEVDEQYF.

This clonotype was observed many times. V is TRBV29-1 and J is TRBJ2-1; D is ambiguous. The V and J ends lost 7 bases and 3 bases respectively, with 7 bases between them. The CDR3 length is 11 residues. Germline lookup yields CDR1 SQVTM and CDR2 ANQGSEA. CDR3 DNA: TGCAGCGGAACACGCTACAATGAGCAGTTCTTC. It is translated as CSGTRYNEQFF.

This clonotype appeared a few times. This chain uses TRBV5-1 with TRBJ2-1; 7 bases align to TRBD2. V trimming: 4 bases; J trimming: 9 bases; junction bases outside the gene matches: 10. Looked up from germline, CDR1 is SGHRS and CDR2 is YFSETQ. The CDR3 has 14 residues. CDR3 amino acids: CASSVGLEGSEQFF. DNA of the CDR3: TGCGCCAGCAGCGTAGGACTAGAGGGGAGTGAGCAGTTCTTC.

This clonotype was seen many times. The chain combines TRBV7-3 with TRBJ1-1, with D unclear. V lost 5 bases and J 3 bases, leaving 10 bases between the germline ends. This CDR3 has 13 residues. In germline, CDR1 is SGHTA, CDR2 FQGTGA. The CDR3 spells CASSQDSDTEAFF. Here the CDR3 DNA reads TGTGCCAGCAGCCAAGATTCGGACACTGAAGCTTTCTTT.

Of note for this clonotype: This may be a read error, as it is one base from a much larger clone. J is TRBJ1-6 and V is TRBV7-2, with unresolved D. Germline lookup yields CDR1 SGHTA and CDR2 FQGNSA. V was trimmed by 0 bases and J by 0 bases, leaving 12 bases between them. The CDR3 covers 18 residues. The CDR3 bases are TGTGCCAGCAGCTTAGCCTCTATTGGGAGCTCCTATAATTCACCCCTCCACTTT. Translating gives CASSLASIGSSYNSPLHF.

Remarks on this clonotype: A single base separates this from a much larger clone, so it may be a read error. DNA for the CDR3: TGCGCCAGCAAGAGTGTAGCAGCCAATACCTACGAGCAGTACTTC. As protein: CASKSVAANTYEQYF. The chain links TRBV5-1 to TRBJ2-7; D gene uncertain. This CDR3 has 15 amino acids. Germline assignment: CDR1 SGHRS and CDR2 YFSETQ. Trimming took off 6 bases at V and 2 bases at J, with 18 bases between the two ends.

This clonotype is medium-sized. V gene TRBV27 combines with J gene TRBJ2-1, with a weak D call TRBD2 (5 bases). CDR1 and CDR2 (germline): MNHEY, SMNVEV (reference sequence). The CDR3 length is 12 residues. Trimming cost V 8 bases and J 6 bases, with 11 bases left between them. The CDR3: CASARLLNEQFF. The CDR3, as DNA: TGTGCCAGCGCAAGACTACTCAATGAGCAGTTCTTC.